Here is one TCR beta chain with its context. V was pared by 6 bases and J by 8 bases, with 9 bases of the junction left unmatched. Germline values: CDR1 ENHRY, CDR2 SYGVKD. The CDR3 loop spans 14 amino acids. This record comes from a study of control samples from healthy donors and cancer patients. The protocol was immunoSEQ multiplex PCR, while the TCRdb copy is restricted to in-frame clones and leaves out a portion. The data show under 60,000 clones, about 93% seen once. This clonotype was sampled from a woman aged 45-65 years with head and neck cancer. The chain carries TRBV10-3 and TRBJ2-1, with TRBD2 matching over 8 bases. The sequenced sample consisted of PBMCs. The CDR3 loop is CAIRSGSGVDEQFF. Here the CDR3 DNA reads TGTGCCATCAGAAGCGGGAGTGGTGTGGATGAGCAGTTCTTC.